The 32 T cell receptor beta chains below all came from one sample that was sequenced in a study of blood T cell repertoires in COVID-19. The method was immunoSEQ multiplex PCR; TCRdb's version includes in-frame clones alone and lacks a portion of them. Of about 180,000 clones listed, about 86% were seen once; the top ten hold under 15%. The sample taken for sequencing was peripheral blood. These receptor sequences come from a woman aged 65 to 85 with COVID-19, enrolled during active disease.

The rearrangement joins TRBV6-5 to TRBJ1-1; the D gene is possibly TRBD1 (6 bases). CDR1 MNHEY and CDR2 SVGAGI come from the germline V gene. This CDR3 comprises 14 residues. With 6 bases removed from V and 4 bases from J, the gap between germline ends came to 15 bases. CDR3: CASRPTGTITEAFF. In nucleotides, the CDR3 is TGTGCCAGCAGACCTACAGGGACCATCACTGAAGCTTTCTTT.

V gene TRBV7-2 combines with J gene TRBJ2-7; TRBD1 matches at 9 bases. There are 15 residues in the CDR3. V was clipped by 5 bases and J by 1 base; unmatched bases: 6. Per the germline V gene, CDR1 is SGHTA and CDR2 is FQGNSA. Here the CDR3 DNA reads TGTGCCAGCAGCCCCGGGACAGGGCCTTCCTACGAGCAGTACTTC. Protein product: CASSPGTGPSYEQYF.

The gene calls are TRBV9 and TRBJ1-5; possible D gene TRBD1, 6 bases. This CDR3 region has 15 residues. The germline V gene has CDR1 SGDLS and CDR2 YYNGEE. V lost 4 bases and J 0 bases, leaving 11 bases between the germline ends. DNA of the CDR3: TGTGCCAGCAGCCAGGGGCCCGGTAGCAATCAGCCCCAGCATTTT. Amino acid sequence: CASSQGPGSNQPQHF.

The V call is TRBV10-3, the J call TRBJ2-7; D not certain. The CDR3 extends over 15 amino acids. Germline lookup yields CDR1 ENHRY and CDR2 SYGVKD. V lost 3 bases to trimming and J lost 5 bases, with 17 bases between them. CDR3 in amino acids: CAISESGSTLHEQYF. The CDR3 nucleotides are TGTGCCATCAGTGAATCGGGTTCCACGCTCCACGAGCAGTACTTC.

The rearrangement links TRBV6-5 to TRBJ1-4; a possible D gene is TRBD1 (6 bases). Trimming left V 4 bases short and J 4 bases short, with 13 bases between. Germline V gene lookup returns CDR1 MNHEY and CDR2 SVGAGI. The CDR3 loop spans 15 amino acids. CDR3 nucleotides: TGTGCCAGCAGTTCCACAGGGACGATTAATGAAAAACTGTTTTTT. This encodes CASSSTGTINEKLFF.

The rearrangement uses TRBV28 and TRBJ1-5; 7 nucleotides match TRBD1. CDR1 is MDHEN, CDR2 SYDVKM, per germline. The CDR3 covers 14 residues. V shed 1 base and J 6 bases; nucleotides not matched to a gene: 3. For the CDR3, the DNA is TGTGCCAGCAGTTTATTATCAGGGGGTCAGCCCCAGCATTTT. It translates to CASSLLSGGQPQHF.

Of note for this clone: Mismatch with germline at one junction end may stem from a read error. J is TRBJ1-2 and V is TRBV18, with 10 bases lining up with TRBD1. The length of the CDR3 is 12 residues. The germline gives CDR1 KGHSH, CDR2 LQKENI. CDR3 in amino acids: CASSRDRGFLDF. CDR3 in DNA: TGTGCCAGCTCAAGGGACAGGGGTTTCCTGGACTTC. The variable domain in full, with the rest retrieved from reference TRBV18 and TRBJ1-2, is NAGVMQNPRHLVRRRGQEARLRCSPMKGHSHVYWYRQLPEEGLKFMVYLQKENIIDESGMPKERFSAEFPKEGPSILRIQQVVRGDSAAYFCASSRDRGFLDFGSGTRLTVV.

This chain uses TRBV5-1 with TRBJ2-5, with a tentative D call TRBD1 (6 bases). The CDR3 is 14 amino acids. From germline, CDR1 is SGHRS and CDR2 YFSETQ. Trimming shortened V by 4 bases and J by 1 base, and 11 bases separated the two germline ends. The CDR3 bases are TGCGCCAGCAGCCTGCTGGGGGCCCAAGAGACCCAGTACTTC. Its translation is CASSLLGAQETQYF. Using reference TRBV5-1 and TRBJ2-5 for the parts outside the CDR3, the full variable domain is KAGVTQTPRYLIKTRGQQVTLSCSPISGHRSVSWYQQTPGQGLQFLFEYFSETQRNKGNFPGRFSGRQFSNSRSEMNVSTLELGDSALYLCASSLLGAQETQYFGPGTRLLVL.

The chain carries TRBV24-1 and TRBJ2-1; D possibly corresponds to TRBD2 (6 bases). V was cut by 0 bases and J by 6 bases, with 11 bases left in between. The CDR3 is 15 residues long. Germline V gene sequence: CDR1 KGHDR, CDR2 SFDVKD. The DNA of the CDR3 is TGTGCCACCAGTGATTTGGGGGGGTTCGGCAATGAGCAGTTCTTC. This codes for CATSDLGGFGNEQFF.

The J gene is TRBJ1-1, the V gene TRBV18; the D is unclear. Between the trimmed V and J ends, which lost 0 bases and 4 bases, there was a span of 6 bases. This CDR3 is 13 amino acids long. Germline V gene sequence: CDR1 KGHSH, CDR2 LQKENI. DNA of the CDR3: TGTGCCAGCTCACCACCGCCCGGCACTGAAGCTTTCTTT. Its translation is CASSPPPGTEAFF.

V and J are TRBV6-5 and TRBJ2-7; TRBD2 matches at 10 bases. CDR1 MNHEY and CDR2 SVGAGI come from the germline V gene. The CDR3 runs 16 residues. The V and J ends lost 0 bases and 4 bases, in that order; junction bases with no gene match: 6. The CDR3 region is CASSYSHLAGVYEQYF. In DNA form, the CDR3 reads TGTGCCAGCAGTTACTCGCATCTAGCGGGAGTGTACGAGCAGTACTTC.

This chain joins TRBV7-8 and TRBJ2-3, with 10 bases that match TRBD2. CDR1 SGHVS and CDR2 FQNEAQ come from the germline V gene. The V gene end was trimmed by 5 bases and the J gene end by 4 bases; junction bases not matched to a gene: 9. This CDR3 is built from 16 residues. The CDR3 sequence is CASSPSSGSNADTQYF. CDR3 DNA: TGTGCCAGCAGCCCCTCTAGCGGGAGTAATGCAGATACGCAGTATTTT.

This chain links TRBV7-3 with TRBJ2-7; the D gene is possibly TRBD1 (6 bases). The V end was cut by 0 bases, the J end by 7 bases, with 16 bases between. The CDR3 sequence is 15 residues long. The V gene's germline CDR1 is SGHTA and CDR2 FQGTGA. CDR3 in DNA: TGTGCCAGCAGCTTAACGGGGAACAGGGACGGAGAGCAGTACTTC. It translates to CASSLTGNRDGEQYF.

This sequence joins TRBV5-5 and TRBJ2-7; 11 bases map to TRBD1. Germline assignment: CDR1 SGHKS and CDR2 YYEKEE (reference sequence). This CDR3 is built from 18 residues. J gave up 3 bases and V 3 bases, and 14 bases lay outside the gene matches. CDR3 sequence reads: CASSSRNLKDRGLYEQYF. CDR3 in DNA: TGTGCCAGCAGCTCCCGAAATCTTAAGGACAGGGGGCTCTACGAGCAGTACTTC.

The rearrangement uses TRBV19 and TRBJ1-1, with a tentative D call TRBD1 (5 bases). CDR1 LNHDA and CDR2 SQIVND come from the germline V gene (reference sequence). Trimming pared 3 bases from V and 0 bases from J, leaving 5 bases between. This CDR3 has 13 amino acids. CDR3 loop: CASSIRVNTEAFF. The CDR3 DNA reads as TGTGCCAGTAGTATCAGGGTGAACACTGAAGCTTTCTTT.

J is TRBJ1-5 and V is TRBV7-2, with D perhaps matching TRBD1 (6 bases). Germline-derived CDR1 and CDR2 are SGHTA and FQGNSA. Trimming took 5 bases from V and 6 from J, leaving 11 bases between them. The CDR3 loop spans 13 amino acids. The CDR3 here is CASSPGGRQPQHF. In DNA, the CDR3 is TGTGCCAGCAGCCCCGGGGGGCGTCAGCCCCAGCATTTT. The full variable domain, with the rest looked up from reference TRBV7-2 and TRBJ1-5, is GAGVSQSPSNKVTEKGKDVELRCDPISGHTALYWYRQSLGQGLEFLIYFQGNSAPDKSGLPSDRFSAERTGGSVSTLTIQRTQQEDSAVYLCASSPGGRQPQHFGDGTRLSIL.

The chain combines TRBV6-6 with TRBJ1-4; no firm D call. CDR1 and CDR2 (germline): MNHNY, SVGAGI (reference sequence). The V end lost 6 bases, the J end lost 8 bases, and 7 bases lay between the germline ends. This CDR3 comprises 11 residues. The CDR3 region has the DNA TGTGCCAGCAGCGCCGGGGAAAAACTGTTTTTT. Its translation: CASSAGEKLFF.

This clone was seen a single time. The CDR3 DNA follows: TGTGCCTGCCCAGGTTTTAACACTGAAGCTTTCTTT. Protein sequence: CACPGFNTEAFF. The chain carries TRBV30 and TRBJ1-1, with D hard to call. The CDR3 length is 12 residues. Germline values: CDR1 GTSNPN, CDR2 SVGIG (reference sequence). Trimming removed 6 bases at V and 2 bases at J, with 10 bases between.

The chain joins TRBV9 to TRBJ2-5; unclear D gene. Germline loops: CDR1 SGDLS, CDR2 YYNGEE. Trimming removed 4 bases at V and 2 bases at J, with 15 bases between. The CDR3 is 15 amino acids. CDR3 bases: TGTGCCAGCAGCAAATACAATCAGGTTCAAGAGACCCAGTACTTC. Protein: CASSKYNQVQETQYF.

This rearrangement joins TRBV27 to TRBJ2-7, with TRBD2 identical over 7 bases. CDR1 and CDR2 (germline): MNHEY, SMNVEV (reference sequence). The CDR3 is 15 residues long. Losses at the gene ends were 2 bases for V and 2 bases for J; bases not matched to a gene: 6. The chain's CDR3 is CASSLGSGFPYEQYF. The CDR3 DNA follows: TGTGCCAGCAGTTTAGGTAGCGGGTTCCCCTACGAGCAGTACTTC.

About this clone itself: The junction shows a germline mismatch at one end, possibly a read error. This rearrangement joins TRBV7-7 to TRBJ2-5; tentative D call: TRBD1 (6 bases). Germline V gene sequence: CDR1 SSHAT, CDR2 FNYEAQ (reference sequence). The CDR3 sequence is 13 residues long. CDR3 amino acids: CASSLDRQETQYF. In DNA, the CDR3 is TGTGCTAGCAGCTTGGACAGACAAGAGACCCAGTACTTC.

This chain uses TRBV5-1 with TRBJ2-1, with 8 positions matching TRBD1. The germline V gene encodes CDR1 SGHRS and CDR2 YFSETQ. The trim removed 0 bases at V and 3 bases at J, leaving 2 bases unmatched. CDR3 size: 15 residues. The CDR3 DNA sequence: TGCGCCAGCAGCTTGGAGGGACAGGTCTACAATGAGCAGTTCTTC. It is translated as CASSLEGQVYNEQFF.

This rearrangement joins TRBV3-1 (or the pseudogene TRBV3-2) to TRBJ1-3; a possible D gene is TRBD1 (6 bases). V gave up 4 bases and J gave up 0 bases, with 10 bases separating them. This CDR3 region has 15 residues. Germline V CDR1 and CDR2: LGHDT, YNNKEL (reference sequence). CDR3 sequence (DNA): TGTGCCAGCAGCCTAGGGGGTGGCTCTGGAAACACCATATATTTT. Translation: CASSLGGGSGNTIYF.

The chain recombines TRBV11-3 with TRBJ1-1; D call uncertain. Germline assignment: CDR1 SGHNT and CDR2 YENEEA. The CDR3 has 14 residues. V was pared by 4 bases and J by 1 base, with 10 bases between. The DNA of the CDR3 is TGTGCCAGCAGCTCGAGGGCGGGGAACACTGAAGCTTTCTTT. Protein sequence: CASSSRAGNTEAFF.

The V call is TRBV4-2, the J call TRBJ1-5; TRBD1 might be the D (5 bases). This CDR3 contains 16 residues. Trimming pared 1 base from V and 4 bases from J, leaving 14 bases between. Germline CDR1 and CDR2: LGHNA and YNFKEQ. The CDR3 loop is CASSQGTNRMNQPQHF. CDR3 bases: TGTGCCAGCAGCCAAGGAACAAACAGGATGAATCAGCCCCAGCATTTT.

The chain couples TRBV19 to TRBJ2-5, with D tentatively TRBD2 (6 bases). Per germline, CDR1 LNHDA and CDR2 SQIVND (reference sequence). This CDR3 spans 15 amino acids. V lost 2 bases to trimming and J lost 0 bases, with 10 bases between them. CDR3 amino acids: CASSISSGDQETQYF. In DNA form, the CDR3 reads TGTGCCAGTAGTATATCGTCGGGGGACCAAGAGACCCAGTACTTC. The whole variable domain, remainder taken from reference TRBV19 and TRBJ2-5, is DGGITQSPKYLFRKEGQNVTLSCEQNLNHDAMYWYRQDPGQGLRLIYYSQIVNDFQKGDIAEGYSVSREKKESFPLTVTSAQKNPTAFYLCASSISSGDQETQYFGPGTRLLVL.

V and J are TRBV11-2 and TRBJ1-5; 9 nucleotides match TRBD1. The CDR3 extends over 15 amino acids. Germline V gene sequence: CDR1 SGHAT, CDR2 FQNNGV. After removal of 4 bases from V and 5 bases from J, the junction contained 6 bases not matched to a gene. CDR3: CASSSTGGPDQPQHF. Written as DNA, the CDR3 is TGTGCCAGCAGCTCGACAGGGGGGCCCGATCAGCCCCAGCATTTT.

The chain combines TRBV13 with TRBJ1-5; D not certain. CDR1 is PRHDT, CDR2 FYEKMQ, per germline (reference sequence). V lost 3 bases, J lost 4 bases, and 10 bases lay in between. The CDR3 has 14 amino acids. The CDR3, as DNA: TGTGCCAGCAGCTTCAATGCGGGGAATCAGCCCCAGCATTTT. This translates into CASSFNAGNQPQHF.

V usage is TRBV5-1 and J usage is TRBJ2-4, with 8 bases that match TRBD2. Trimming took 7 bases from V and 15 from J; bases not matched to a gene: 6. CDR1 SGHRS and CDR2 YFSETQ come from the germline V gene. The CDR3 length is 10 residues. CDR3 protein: CASGSGGWYF. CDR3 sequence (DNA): TGCGCCAGCGGAAGCGGGGGATGGTACTTC.

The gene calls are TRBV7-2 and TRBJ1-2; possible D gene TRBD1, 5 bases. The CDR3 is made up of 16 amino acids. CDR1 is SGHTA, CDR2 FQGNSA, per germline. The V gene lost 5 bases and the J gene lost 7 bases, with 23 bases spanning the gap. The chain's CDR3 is CASSPRGTEQLRGYTF. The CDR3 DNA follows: TGTGCCAGCAGCCCCCGGGGGACCGAGCAACTGCGTGGCTACACCTTC.

The CDR3 DNA sequence: TGTGCCAGCAGCCAATCTCGCGTAAAAGCTTTCTTT. Its protein product is CASSQSRVKAFF. This chain links TRBV3-1 (or the pseudogene TRBV3-2) with TRBJ1-1; no definite D call. Trimming cost V 2 bases and J 9 bases, with 10 bases left between them. This CDR3 spans 12 amino acids. The germline gives CDR1 LGHDT, CDR2 YNNKEL (reference sequence).

The CDR3 DNA reads as TGTGCCAGCAGCTCGACTAGCGGGAAGATCAGCGGGGAGCTGTTTTTT. The encoded protein is CASSSTSGKISGELFF. The chain is built from TRBV7-3 and TRBJ2-2; 11 nucleotides align to TRBD2. Germline V gene data show CDR1 as SGHTA and CDR2 as FQGTGA. The CDR3 is 16 amino acids. V lost 4 bases to trimming and J lost 7 bases; unmatched junction nucleotides: 8.